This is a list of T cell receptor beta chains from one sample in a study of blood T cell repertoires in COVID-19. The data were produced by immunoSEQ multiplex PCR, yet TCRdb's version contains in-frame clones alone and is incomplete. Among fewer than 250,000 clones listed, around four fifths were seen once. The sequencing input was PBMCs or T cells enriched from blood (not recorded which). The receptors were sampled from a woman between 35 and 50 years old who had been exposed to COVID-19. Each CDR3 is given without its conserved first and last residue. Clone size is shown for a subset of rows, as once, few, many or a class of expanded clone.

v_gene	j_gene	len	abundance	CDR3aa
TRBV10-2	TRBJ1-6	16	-	ASSDARVKRNDNSPLH
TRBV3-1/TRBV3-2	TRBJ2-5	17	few	ASSQGLAGGDIEEETQY
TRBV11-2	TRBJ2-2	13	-	ASSPGRGGTGELF
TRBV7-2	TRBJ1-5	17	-	ASSLEGWRTGGFNQPQH
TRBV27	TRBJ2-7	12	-	ASSLGTGGNEQY
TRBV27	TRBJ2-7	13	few	ASSSLGQSSHEQY
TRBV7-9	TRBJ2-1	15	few	ASSPGLAGAAYNEQF
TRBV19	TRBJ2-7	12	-	ASTSNSDSYEQY
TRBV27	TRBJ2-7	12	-	ASSLAGVRGEQY
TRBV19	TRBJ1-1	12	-	ASRARDMNTEAF
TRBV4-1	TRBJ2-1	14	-	ASSQEGRSGDNEQF
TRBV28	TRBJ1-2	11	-	ASSPDRYYGYT
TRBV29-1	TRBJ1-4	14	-	SVVGRTAATNEKLF
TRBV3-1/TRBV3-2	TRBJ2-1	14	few	ASSQDGDSSYNEQF
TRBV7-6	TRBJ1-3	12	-	ASSSGTSGNTIY
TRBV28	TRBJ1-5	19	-	ASSYEIYRITVQNSNQPQH
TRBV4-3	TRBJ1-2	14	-	ASSQDQAGTNYGYT
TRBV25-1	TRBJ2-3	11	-	ASSPSRLGGQY
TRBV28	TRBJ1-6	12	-	ASLTGRFDSPLH
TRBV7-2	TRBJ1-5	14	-	ASSSEGTVSNQPQH
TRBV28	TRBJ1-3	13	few	ASSLLQGPGNTIY
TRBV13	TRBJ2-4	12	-	ASSSGRVKNIQY
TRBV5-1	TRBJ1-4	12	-	ASSLDSLHEKLF
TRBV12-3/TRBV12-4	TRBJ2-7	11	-	ASSLRQGYEQY
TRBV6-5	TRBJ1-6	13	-	ASTLTGVGNSPLH
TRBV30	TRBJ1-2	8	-	AWSSRSYT
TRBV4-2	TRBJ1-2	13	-	ASSQDRRPPGGYT
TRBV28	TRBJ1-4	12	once	ASSPSGYKEKLF
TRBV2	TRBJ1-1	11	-	ASSGQGRTEAF
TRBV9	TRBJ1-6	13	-	ASSVEGQGDSPLH
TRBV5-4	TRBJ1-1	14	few	ASSPDRPGTNTEAF
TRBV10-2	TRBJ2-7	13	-	ASSEPSGGTYEQY
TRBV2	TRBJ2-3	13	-	ASRIAGALTDTQY
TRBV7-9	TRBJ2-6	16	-	ASSLGQGLRSGANVLT
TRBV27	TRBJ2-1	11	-	ATLDRGYNEQF
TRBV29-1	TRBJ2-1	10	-	SVETSGGVWF
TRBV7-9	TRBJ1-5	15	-	ASSLYGAGAYNQPQH
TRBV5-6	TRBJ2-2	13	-	ASSLKDRETGELF
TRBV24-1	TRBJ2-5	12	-	ATSGRGGQETQY
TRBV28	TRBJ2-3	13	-	ASSLFADASDTQY
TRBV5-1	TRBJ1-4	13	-	ASSLDGPTNEKLF
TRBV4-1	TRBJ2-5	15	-	ASSQDIAGAVQETQY
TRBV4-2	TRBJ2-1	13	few	ASSQELAGGLRWF
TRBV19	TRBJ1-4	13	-	ASMGRDRPNEKLF
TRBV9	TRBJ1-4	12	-	ASSVGQGNEKLF
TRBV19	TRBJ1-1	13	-	ASSITSDFPAEAF
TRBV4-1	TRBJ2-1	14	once	ASSPQAGGAAGEQF
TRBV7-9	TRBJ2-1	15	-	ASSLELGGGIGIAGF
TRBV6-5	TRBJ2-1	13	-	ASSYTSGEYNEQF
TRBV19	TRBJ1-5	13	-	ASSLTGTSLQPQH
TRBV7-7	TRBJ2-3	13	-	ASSLASGSTDTQY
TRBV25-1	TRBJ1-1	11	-	ASSTDRGSRAF
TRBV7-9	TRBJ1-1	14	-	ASSPPGDRLNTEAF
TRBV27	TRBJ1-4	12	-	ASSLAGGFEKLF
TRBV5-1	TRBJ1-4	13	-	ASSLGRGGDEKLF